The rows below give T cell receptor beta chains drawn from one sample of a study of identical twins. TCRdb called the 5' RACE reads again in MiXCR, with one record for every CDR3 protein. The profile shows hundreds of thousands of distinct CDR3 sequences, 6.1% of them singletons. What was sequenced was naive T cells sorted from blood. These TCRs come from a young man in good health. Both conserved end residues are trimmed from each CDR3.

ASKRGDNSGANVLT,TRBJ2-6,TRBV5-1
ASSQLSGLAGVWGGDTQY,TRBJ2-3,TRBV4-1
ASSLKNYEQY,TRBJ2-7,TRBV7-9
ASSQEDSGGTDTQY,TRBJ2-3,TRBV4-2
ASRLGRTDTQY,TRBJ2-3,TRBV5-1
SARDSWTSGLNEQF,TRBJ2-1,TRBV20-1
ASVAGTVINEQF,TRBJ2-1,TRBV19
ASSWGQGGNTEAF,TRBJ1-1,TRBV7-9
ASSVVGTSGRALQETQY,TRBJ2-5,TRBV4-2
ASSQDTGGVAF,TRBJ1-1,TRBV3-1
ASSRSDRGDTEAF,TRBJ1-1,TRBV7-9
SVSSGTYEQF,TRBJ2-1,TRBV29-1
ASSHTGTPYEQY,TRBJ2-7,TRBV28
ASSSPTSGKPEQY,TRBJ2-7,TRBV12-3/TRBV12-4
ASSHRSTARNEKLF,TRBJ1-4,TRBV3-1
ASSPVGGNTGELF,TRBJ2-2,TRBV9
ASSFTSGRGETQY,TRBJ2-5,TRBV12-3/TRBV12-4
ASSQVRQGLIHGYGYT,TRBJ1-2,TRBV3-1
ASGLVQSPSRQETQY,TRBJ2-5,TRBV12-5
ASSLLGLADYYEQY,TRBJ2-7,TRBV7-8
ASSRIAGRADTQY,TRBJ2-3,TRBV12-3/TRBV12-4
ASSQDRAGSSYEQY,TRBJ2-7,TRBV4-3
ASSLDGQSYNEQF,TRBJ2-1,TRBV11-1
ASSYSIQDTYYNEQF,TRBJ2-1,TRBV6-5